This TCR beta chain was documented in a study of cytotoxic CD8 clonotypes in ibrutinib-treated CLL. Here immunoSEQ multiplex PCR was the method, and the copy in TCRdb shows in-frame clones only, minus some. The profile shows approximately 280,000 clones, 60% to 80% of them singletons. CDR1 MDHEN and CDR2 SYDVKM come from the germline V gene. The CDR3 totals 17 residues. V lost 3 bases to trimming and J lost 4 bases; unmatched junction nucleotides: 9. The rearrangement links TRBV28 to TRBJ1-2; TRBD1 matches at 12 bases. The sequence was collected from a human donor with chronic lymphocytic leukemia. The input for sequencing was PBMCs, taken at disease progression, from a patient treated with ibrutinib. The CDR3 loop is CASSFPGTGGDGYGYTF. In nucleotides, the CDR3 is TGTGCCAGCAGTTTCCCGGGGACAGGGGGCGATGGCTATGGCTACACCTTC.